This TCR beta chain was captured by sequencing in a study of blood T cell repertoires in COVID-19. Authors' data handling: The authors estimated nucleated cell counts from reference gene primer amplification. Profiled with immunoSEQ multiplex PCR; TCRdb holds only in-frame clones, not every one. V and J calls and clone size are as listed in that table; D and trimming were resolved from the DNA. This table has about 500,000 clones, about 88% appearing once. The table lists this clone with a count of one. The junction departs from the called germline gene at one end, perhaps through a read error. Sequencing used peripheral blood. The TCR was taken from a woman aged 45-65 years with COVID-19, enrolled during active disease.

The CDR3 here is CASGFKTGPYNSPLHF. Here the CDR3 DNA reads TGTGCTAGTGGTTTTAAAACAGGGCCCTACAATTCACCCCTCCACTTT. The chain joins TRBV12-5 to TRBJ1-6; maybe TRBD1 (6 bases). The CDR3 runs to 16 residues. Germline lookup yields CDR1 LGHNT and CDR2 FRNRAP.